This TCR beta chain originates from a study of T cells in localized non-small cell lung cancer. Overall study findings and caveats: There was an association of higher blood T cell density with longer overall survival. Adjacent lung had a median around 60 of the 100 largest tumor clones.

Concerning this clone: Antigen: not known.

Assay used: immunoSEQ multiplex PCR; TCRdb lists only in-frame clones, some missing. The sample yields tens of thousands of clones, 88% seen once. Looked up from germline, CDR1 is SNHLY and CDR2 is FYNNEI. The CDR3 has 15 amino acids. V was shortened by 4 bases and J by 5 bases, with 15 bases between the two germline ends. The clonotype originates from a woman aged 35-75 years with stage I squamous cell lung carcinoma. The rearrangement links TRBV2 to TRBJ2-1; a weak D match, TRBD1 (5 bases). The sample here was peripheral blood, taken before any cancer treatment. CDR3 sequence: CASSGQGGVHNEQFF. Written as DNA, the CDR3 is TGTGCCAGCAGTGGGCAGGGCGGAGTTCACAATGAGCAGTTCTTC.